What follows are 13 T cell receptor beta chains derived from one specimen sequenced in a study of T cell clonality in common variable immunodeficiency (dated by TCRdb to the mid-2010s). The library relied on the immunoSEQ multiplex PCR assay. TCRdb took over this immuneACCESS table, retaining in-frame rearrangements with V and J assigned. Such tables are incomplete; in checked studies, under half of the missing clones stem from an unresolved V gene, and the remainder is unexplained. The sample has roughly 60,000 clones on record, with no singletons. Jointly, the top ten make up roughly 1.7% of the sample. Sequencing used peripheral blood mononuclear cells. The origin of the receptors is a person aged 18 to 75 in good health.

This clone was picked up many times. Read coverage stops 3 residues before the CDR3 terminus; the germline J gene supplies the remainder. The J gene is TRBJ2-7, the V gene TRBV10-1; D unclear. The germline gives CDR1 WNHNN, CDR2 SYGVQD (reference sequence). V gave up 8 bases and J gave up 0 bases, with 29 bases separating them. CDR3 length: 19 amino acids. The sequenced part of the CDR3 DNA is TGCGCCAGCTCTTCCCTTGCCGGGTTCCCCAAAGCCGCCTCCTACGAG. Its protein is CASSSLAGFPKAASYE. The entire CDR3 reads CASSSLAGFPKAASYEQYF.

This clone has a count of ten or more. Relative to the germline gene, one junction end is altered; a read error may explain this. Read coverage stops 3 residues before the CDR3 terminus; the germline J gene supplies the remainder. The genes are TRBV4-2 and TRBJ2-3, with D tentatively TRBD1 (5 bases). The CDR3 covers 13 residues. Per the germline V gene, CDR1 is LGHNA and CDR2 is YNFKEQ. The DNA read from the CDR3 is TGCGCCAGCAGCCAGGTCAGGGTAGAAACG. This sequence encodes CASSQVRVET. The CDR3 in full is CASSQVRVETQYF.

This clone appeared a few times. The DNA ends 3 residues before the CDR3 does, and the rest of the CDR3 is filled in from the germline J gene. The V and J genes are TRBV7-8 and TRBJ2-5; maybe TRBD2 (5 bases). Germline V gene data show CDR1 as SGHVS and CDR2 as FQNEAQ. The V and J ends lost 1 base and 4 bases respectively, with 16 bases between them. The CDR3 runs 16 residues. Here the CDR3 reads CASSLEERLGLETQYF. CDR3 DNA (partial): TGTGCCAGCAGCTTAGAAGAGCGGCTGGGGTTAGAGACC.

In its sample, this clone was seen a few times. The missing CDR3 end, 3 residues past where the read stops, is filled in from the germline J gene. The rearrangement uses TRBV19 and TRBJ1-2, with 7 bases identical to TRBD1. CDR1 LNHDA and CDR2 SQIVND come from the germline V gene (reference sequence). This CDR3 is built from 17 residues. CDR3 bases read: TGTGCCAGTAGTGACTACAGGGGCACCTCCATACCCTACGAC. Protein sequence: CASSDYRGTSIPYD. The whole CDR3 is CASSDYRGTSIPYDYTF. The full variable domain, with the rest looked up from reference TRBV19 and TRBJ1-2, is DGGITQSPKYLFRKEGQNVTLSCEQNLNHDAMYWYRQDPGQGLRLIYYSQIVNDFQKGDIAEGYSVSREKKESFPLTVTSAQKNPTAFYLCASSDYRGTSIPYDYTFGSGTRLTVV.

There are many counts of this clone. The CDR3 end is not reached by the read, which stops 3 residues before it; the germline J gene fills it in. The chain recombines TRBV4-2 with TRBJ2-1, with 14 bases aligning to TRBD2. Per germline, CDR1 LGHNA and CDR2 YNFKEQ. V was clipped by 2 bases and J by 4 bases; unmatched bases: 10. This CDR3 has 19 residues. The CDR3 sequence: CASSQIPGLAGVEYNEQFF. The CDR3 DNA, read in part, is TGTGCCAGCAGCCAAATTCCGGGACTAGCGGGAGTAGAGTACAATGAG.

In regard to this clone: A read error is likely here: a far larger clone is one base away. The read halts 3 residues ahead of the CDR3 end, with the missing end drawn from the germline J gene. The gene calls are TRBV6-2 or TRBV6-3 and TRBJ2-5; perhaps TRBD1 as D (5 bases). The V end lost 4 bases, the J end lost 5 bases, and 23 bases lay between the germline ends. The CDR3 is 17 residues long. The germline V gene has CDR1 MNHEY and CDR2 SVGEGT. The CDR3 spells CASSCSTFRVPRETQYF. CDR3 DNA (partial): TGTGCCAGCAGTTGCTCGACTTTCAGGGTCCCACGGGAGACC.

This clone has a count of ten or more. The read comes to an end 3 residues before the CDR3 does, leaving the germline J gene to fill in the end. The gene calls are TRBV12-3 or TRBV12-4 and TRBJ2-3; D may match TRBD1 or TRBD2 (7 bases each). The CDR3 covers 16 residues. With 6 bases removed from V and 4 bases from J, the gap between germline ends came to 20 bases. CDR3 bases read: TGTGCCAGCAGCCTAGGGGGCGGGAGCAATCCAGATACG. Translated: CASSLGGGSNPDT. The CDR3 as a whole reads CASSLGGGSNPDTQYF.

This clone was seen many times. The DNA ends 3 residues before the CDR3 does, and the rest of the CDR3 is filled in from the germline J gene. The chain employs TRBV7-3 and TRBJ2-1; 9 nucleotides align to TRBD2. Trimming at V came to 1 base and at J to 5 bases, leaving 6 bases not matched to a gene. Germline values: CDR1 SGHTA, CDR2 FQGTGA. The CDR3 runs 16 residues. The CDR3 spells CASSLIAGAPDNEQFF. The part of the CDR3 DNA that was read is TGTGCCAGCAGCTTAATAGCGGGAGCGCCAGACAATGAG.

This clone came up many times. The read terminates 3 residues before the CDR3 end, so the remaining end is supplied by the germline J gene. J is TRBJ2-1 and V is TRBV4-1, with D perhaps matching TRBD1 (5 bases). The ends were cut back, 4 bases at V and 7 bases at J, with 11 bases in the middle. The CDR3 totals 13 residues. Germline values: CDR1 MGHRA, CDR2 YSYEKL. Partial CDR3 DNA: TGCGCCAGCAGCCGGATAGGGGTGAATGAG. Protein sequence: CASSRIGVNE. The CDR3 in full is CASSRIGVNEQFF.

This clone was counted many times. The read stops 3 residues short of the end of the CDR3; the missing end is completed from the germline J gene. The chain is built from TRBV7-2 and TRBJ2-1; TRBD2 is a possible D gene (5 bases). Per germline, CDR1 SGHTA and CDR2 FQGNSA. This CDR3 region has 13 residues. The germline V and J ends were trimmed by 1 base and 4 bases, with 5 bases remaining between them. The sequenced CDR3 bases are TGTGCCAGCAGCTTAGGGACTTACAATGAG. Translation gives CASSLGTYNE. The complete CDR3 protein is CASSLGTYNEQFF.

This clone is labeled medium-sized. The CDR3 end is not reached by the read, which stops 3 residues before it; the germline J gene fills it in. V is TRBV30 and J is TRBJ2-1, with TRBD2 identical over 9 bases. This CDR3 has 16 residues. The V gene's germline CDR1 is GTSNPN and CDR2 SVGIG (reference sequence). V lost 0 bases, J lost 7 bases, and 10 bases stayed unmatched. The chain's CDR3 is CAWSVWREGLWNEQFF. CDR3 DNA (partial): TGTGCCTGGAGTGTATGGCGGGAGGGTTTGTGGAATGAG.

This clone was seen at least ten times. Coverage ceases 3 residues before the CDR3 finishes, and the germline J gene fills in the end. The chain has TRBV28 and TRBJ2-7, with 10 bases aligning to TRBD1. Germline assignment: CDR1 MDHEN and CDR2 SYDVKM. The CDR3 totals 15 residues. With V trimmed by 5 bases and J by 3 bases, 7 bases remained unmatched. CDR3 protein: CASSRDRGRYYEQYF. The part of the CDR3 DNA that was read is TGTGCCAGCAGTAGAGACAGGGGGCGTTACTACGAG.

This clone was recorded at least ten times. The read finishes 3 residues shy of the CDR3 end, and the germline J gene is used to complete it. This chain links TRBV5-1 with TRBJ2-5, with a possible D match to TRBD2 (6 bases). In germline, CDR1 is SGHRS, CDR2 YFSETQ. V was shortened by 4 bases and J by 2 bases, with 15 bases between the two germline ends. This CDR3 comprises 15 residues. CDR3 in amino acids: CASSLQVAGQETQYF. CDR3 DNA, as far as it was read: TGCGCCAGCAGCCTCCAGGTTGCGGGGCAAGAGACC.